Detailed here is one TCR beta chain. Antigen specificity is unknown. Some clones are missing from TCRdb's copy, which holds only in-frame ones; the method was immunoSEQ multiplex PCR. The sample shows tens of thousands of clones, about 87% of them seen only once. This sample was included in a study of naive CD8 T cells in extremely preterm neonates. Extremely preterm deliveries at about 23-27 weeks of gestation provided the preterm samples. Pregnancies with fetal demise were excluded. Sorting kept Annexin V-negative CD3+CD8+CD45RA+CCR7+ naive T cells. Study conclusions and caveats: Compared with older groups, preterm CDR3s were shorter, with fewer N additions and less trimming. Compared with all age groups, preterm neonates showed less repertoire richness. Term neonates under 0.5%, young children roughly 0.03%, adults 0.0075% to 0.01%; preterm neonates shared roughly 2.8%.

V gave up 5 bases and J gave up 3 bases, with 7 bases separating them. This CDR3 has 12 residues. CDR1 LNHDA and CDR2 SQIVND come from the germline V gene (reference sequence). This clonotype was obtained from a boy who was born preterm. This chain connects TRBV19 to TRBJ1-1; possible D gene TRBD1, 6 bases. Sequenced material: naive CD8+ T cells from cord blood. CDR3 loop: CASSPGDTEAFF. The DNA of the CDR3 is TGTGCCAGTAGTCCAGGGGACACTGAAGCTTTCTTT.